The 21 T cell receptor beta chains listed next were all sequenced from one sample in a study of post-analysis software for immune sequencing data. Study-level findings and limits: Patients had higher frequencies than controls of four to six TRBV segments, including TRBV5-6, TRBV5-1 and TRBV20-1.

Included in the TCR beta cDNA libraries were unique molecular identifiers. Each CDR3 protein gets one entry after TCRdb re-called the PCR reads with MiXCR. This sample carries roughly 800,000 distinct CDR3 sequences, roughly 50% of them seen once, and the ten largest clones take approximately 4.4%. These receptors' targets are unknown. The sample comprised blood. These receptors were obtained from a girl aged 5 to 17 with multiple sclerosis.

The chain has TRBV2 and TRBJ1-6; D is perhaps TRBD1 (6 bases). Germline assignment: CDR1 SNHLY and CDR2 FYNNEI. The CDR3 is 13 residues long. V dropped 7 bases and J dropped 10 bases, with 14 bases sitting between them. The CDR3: CASIHREMSPLHF. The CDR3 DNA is TGTGCCAGCATTCACAGGGAGATGTCACCCCTCCACTTT.

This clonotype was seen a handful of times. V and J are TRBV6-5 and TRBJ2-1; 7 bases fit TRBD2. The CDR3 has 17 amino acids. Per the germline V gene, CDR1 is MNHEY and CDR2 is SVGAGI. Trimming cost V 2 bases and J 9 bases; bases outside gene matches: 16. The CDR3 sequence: CASSYAPTREPRREQFF. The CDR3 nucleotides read TGTGCCAGCAGTTACGCCCCCACGCGGGAGCCCCGGCGTGAGCAGTTCTTC.

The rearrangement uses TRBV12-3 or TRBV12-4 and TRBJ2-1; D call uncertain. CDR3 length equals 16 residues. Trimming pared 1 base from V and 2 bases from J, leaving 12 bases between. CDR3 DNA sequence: TGTGCCAGCAGTTTAGAACTTACGGTTCCCTACAATGAGCAGTTCTTC. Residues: CASSLELTVPYNEQFF.

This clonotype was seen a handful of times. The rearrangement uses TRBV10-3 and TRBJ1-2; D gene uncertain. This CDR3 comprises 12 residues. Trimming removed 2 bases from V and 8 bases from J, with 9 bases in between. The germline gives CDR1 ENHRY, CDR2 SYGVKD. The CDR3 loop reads CAISEGSAGYTF. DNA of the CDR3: TGTGCCATCAGTGAGGGCAGTGCCGGCTACACCTTC.

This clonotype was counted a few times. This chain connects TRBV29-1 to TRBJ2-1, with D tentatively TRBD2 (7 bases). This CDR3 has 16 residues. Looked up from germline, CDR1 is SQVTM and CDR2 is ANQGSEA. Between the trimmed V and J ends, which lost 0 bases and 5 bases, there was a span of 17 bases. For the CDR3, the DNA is TGCAGCGTTGAAGATCCCAGGGGCGGGAGCGACAATGAGCAGTTCTTC. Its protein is CSVEDPRGGSDNEQFF.

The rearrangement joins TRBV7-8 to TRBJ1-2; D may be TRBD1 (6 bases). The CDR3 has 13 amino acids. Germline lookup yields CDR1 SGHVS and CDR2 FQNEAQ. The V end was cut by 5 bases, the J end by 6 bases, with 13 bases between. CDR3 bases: TGTGCCAGCAGCCCCGGGGGGGCCCATGGCTACACCTTC. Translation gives CASSPGGAHGYTF.

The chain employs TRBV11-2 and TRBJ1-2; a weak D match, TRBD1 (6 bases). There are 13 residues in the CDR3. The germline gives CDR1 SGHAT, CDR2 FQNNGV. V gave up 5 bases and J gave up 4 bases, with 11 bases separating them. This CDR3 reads CASSRTEGYGYTF. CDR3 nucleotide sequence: TGTGCCAGCAGCCGGACAGAGGGCTATGGCTACACCTTC. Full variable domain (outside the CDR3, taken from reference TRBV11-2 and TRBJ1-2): EAGVAQSPRYKIIEKRQSVAFWCNPISGHATLYWYQQILGQGPKLLIQFQNNGVVDDSQLPKDRFSAERLKGVDSTLKIQPAKLEDSAVYLCASSRTEGYGYTFGSGTRLTVV.

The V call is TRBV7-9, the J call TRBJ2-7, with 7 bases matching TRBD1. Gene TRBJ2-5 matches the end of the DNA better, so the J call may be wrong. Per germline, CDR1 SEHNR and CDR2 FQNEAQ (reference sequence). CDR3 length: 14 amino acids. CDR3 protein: CASSADRVVETQYF. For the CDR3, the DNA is TGTGCCAGCAGCGCTGACAGGGTTGTAGAGACCCAGTACTTC.

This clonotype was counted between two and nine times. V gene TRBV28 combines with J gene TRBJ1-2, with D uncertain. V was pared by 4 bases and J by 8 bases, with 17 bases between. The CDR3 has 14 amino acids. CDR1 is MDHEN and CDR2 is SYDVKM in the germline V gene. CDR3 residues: CASSSLSRVGGYTF. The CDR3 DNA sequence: TGTGCCAGCAGTTCCCTTTCACGGGTGGGAGGCTACACCTTC.

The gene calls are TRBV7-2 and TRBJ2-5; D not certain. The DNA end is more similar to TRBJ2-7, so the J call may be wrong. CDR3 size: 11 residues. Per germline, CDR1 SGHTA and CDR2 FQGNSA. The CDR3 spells CASSDCYEQYF. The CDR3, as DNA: TGTGCCAGCAGCGACTGCTACGAGCAGTACTTC.

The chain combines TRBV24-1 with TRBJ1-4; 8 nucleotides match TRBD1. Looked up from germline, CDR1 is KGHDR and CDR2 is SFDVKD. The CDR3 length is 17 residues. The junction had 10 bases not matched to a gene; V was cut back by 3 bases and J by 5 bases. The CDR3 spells CATSDPPGTGENEKLFF. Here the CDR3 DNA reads TGTGCCACCAGTGATCCGCCTGGGACAGGAGAAAATGAAAAACTGTTTTTT.

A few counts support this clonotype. The CDR3 sequence is CSAPGTGYGYTF. The CDR3, as DNA: TGCAGTGCTCCCGGGACAGGGTATGGCTACACCTTC. This chain joins TRBV20-1 and TRBJ1-2; the match to TRBD1 covers 9 bases. There are 12 residues in the CDR3. Trimming took 5 bases from V and 5 from J; bases not matched to a gene: 3. The V gene's germline CDR1 is DFQATT and CDR2 SNEGSKA (reference sequence).

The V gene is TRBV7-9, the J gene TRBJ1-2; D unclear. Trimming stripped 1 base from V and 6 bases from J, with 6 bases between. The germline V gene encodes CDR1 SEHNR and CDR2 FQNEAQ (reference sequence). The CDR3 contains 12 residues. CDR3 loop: CASSLGKDGYTF. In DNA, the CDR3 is TGTGCCAGCAGCTTAGGGAAGGATGGCTACACCTTC.

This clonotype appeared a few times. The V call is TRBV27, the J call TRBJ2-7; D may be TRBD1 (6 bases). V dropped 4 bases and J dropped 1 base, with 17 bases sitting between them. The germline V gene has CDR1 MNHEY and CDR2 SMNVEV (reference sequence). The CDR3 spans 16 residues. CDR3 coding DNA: TGTGCCAGCAGTTCACGAAGGGTAGGGGGATCCTACGAGCAGTACTTC. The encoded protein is CASSSRRVGGSYEQYF.

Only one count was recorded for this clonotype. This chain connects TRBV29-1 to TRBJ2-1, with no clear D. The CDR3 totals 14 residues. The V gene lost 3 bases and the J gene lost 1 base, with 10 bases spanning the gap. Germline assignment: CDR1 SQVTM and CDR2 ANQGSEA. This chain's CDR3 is CSVDSVRSYNEQFF. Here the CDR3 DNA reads TGCAGCGTTGATAGTGTTAGGTCCTACAATGAGCAGTTCTTC.

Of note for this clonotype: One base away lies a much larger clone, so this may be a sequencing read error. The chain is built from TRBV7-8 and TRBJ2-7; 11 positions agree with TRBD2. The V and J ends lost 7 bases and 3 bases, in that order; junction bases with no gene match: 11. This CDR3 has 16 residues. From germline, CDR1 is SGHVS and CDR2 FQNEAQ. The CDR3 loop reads CASTATGTSGLYEQYF. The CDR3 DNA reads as TGTGCCAGCACCGCTACTGGGACTAGCGGACTCTACGAGCAGTACTTC.

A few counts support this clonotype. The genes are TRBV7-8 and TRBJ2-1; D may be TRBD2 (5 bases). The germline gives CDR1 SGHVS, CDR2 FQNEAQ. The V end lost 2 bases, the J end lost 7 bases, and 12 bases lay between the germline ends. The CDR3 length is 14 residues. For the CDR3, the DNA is TGTGCCAGCAGCTTATATGACTACCCAAATGAGCAGTTCTTC. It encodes CASSLYDYPNEQFF. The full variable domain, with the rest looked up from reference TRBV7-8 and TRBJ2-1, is GAGVSQSPRYKVAKRGQDVALRCDPISGHVSLFWYQQALGQGPEFLTYFQNEAQLDKSGLPSDRFFAERPEGSVSTLKIQRTQQEDSAVYLCASSLYDYPNEQFFGPGTRLTVL.

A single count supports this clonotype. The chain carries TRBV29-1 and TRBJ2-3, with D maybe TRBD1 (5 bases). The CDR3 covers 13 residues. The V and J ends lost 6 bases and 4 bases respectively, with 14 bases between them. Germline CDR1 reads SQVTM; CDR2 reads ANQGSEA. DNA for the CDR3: TGCAGCGTGGTTCCGTCACAGGCAGATACGCAGTATTTT. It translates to CSVVPSQADTQYF.

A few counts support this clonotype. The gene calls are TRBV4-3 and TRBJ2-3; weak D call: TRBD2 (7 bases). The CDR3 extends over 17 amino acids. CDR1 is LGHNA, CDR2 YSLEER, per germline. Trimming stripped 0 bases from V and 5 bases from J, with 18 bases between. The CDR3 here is CASSQDVGGLGGDTQYF. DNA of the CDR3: TGCGCCAGCAGCCAAGACGTCGGGGGGCTCGGTGGAGATACGCAGTATTTT.

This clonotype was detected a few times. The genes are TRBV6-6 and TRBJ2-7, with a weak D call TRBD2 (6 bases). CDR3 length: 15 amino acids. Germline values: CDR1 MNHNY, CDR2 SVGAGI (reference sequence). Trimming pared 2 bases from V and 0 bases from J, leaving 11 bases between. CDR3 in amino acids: CASSYGGVLSYEQYF. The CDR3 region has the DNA TGTGCCAGCAGTTACGGCGGGGTTCTCTCCTACGAGCAGTACTTC.

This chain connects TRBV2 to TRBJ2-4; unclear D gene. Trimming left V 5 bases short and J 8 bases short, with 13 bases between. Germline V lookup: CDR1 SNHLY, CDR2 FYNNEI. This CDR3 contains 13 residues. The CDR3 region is CASSLSLEDIQYF. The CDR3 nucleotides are TGTGCCAGCAGTCTCTCCCTAGAGGACATTCAGTACTTC.